The clone carrying this TCR beta chain was seen just once. Antigen unknown. V lost 4 bases to trimming and J lost 4 bases, with 21 bases between them. This CDR3 region has 17 residues. This entry is derived from a study of identical twins. Overall study findings and caveats: Twin-shared out-of-frame alpha sequences showed excess low generation probability.

Using its own MiXCR run on the 5' RACE reads, TCRdb lists one record per CDR3 protein. The table records roughly 1.6 million distinct CDR3 sequences, less than 35% of them present only once. This receptor was identified in a newborn girl in good health. Material: cord blood. The chain joins TRBV12-3 or TRBV12-4 to TRBJ2-3; a weak D match, TRBD2 (6 bases). The CDR3 loop reads CASSSQNLARGADTQYF. The CDR3 DNA is TGTGCCAGCAGTTCTCAAAACCTAGCGAGAGGGGCAGATACGCAGTATTTT.